This T cell receptor (beta chain) was recorded in a study of siplizumab effects on memory and regulatory T cells. CDR1 is SQVTM and CDR2 is ANQGSEA in the germline V gene. Trimming left V 4 bases short and J 4 bases short, with 13 bases between. The CDR3 consists of 13 residues. Mixed lymphocyte reaction cells were cocultured at 37°C for more than 5 days. Study-wide findings and caveats: Naive T cells seemed more diverse than memory cells; they also seemed major alloresponse contributors. Proliferating Tregs from siplizumab cultures lacked functional confirmation of suppression.

The protocol was immunoSEQ multiplex PCR, while the TCRdb copy is restricted to in-frame clones and leaves out a portion. The sample contains approximately 10,000 clones, around 46% of which appear only once. By share, this clone ranks as medium-sized. What it recognizes is unknown. The sequence was collected from a human donor in good health; the cells came from an allogeneic mixed lymphocyte reaction. Some clones in this sample may be carry-over from other donors' samples. Sequenced sample: CFSE-low (dividing) CD8+ T cells sorted from an allogeneic mixed lymphocyte reaction. This chain links TRBV29-1 with TRBJ1-2; D perhaps matches TRBD1 (6 bases). The CDR3 DNA sequence: TGCAGCGTTGGGGGGGGCGAAATCTATGGCTACACCTTC. This sequence encodes CSVGGGEIYGYTF.